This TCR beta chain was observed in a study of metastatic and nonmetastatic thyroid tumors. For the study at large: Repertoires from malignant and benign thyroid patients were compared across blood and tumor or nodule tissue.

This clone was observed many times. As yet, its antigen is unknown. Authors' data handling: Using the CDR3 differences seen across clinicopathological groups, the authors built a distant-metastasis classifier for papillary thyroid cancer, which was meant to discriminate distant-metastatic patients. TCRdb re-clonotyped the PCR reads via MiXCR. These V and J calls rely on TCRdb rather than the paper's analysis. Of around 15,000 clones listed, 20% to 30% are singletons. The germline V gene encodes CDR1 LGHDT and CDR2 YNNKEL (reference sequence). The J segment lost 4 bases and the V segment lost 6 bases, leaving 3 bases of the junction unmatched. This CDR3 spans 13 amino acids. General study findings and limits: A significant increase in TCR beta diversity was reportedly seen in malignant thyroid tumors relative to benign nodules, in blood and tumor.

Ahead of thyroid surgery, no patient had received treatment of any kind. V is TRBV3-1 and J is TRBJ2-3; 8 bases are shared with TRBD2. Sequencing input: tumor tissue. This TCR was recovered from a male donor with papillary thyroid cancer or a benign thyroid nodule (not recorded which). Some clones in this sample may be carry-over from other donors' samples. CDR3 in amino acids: CASRAGVSDTQYF. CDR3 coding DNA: TGTGCCAGCAGAGCGGGAGTGTCAGATACGCAGTATTTT.